The 27 T cell receptor beta chains reported below all come from one sample, sequenced in a study of blood T cell repertoires in COVID-19. Clones were read by immunoSEQ multiplex PCR, and TCRdb kept only the in-frame ones, dropping some. The repertoire holds approximately 160,000 clones, with roughly 90% as singletons. Sequenced material: peripheral blood. Every receptor here comes from a man between 60 and 75 years old with active or convalescent COVID-19.

The V gene is TRBV5-4, the J gene TRBJ2-5, with 10 bases matching TRBD1. J lost 5 bases, V lost 3 bases, and 1 base had no gene match. CDR1 is SGHNT and CDR2 is YYREEE in the germline V gene (reference sequence). CDR3 size: 13 residues. CDR3 nucleotides: TGTGCCAGCAGCTCGGACAGGGGGGAGACCCAGTACTTC. As protein: CASSSDRGETQYF.

V usage is TRBV27 and J usage is TRBJ2-3; D unclear. CDR3 length equals 15 residues. CDR1 and CDR2 from the germline V gene are MNHEY and SMNVEV (reference sequence). The V and J ends lost 4 bases and 3 bases respectively, with 14 bases between them. CDR3 bases: TGTGCCAGCAGTTATAACCCCACTCTGACAGATACGCAGTATTTT. Its protein is CASSYNPTLTDTQYF.

V is TRBV5-4 and J is TRBJ2-7; D gene ambiguous. This CDR3 spans 13 amino acids. The V end lost 2 bases, the J end lost 0 bases, and 6 bases lay between the germline ends. Germline V gene sequence: CDR1 SGHNT, CDR2 YYREEE (reference sequence). CDR3 sequence (DNA): TGTGCCAGCAGCTTCATTAGCTCCTACGAGCAGTACTTC. Encoded protein: CASSFISSYEQYF.

The chain employs TRBV2 and TRBJ1-1, with 10 bases that match TRBD1. Germline V lookup: CDR1 SNHLY, CDR2 FYNNEI. The J segment lost 4 bases and the V segment lost 7 bases, leaving 3 bases of the junction unmatched. The CDR3 covers 13 residues. The CDR3 loop reads CASTTGGSTEAFF. Here the CDR3 DNA reads TGTGCCAGCACGACAGGGGGCAGCACTGAAGCTTTCTTT.

J is TRBJ2-3 and V is TRBV6-5; a weak D match, TRBD2 (6 bases). The V end lost 4 bases, the J end lost 5 bases, and 10 bases lay between the germline ends. CDR3 length: 13 residues. Looked up from germline, CDR1 is MNHEY and CDR2 is SVGAGI. In nucleotides, the CDR3 is TGTGCCAGCAGTTTGGGGAGGAAAGATACGCAGTATTTT. Translating it yields CASSLGRKDTQYF.

The sample holds one count of this clone. At one boundary the junction diverges from the germline segment, which might be a read error. The chain has TRBV3-1 (or the pseudogene TRBV3-2) and TRBJ2-7, with D possibly matching TRBD2 (6 bases). The CDR3 contains 16 residues. Germline-derived CDR1 and CDR2 are LGHDT and YNNKEL (reference sequence). The DNA for the CDR3 is TGTGCCAGCAGCCAAGAGGGCGGGGTAAAGAAGGCCGGTAGTGTCTTC. It codes for CASSQEGGVKKAGSVF.

DNA of the CDR3: TGTGCCAGCAGCTGGGAGCTAGGCACTGAAGCTTTCTTT. Translated: CASSWELGTEAFF. The V call is TRBV9, the J call TRBJ1-1; D is undetermined. The V end lost 4 bases, the J end lost 4 bases, and 11 bases lay between the germline ends. CDR1 is SGDLS, CDR2 YYNGEE, per germline. The CDR3 totals 13 residues.

This chain joins TRBV29-1 and TRBJ2-7; D not resolved. This CDR3 is 13 amino acids long. Looked up from germline, CDR1 is SQVTM and CDR2 is ANQGSEA. With 3 bases removed from V and 0 bases from J, the gap between germline ends came to 9 bases. This chain's CDR3 is CSVDAESSYEQYF. The CDR3 DNA is TGCAGCGTTGACGCCGAGAGCTCCTACGAGCAGTACTTC.

This clone has more than one count but fewer than ten. The V call is TRBV6-5, the J call TRBJ1-1, with D possibly matching TRBD1 (6 bases). V lost 2 bases and J lost 4, with 14 bases in between. This CDR3 region has 15 residues. Germline values: CDR1 MNHEY, CDR2 SVGAGI. CDR3 sequence: CASSYLNRATTEAFF. The CDR3 bases are TGTGCCAGCAGTTACCTAAACAGGGCAACCACTGAAGCTTTCTTT.

The genes are TRBV15 and TRBJ2-5, with D possibly being TRBD1 (6 bases). The germline CDR1 and CDR2 sequences are LNHNV and YYDKDF (reference sequence). This CDR3 comprises 15 residues. With 0 bases removed from V and 5 bases from J, the gap between germline ends came to 13 bases. The CDR3 sequence is CATSRDNRERETQYF. Written as DNA, the CDR3 is TGTGCCACCAGCAGAGATAACAGGGAAAGGGAGACCCAGTACTTC.

The V and J genes are TRBV5-4 and TRBJ1-6, with 10 bases lining up with TRBD1. Germline lookup yields CDR1 SGHNT and CDR2 YYREEE (reference sequence). The V and J ends lost 4 bases and 6 bases, in that order; junction bases with no gene match: 4. This CDR3 is 15 amino acids long. CDR3 DNA: TGTGCCAGCAGCACGAGACAGGGGGCTAATTCACCCCTCCACTTT. Amino acid sequence: CASSTRQGANSPLHF. The complete variable domain, with remaining parts taken from reference TRBV5-4 and TRBJ1-6, reads ETGVTQSPTHLIKTRGQQVTLRCSSQSGHNTVSWYQQALGQGPQFIFQYYREEENGRGNFPPRFSGLQFPNYSSELNVNALELDDSALYLCASSTRQGANSPLHFGNGTRLTVT.

The chain recombines TRBV10-2 with TRBJ1-2, with unresolved D. Looked up from germline, CDR1 is WSHSY and CDR2 is SAAADI. V lost 3 bases, J lost 5 bases, and 13 bases lay in between. CDR3 length equals 14 residues. DNA for the CDR3: TGCGCCAGCAGTGAACGGCAGGAAGTATATGGCTACACCTTC. It encodes CASSERQEVYGYTF.

The V gene is TRBV27, the J gene TRBJ1-2, with 7 bases identical to TRBD1. Germline V gene sequence: CDR1 MNHEY, CDR2 SMNVEV (reference sequence). This CDR3 comprises 14 residues. With 6 bases clipped from V and 6 bases from J, the junction kept 10 bases outside the gene matches. CDR3: CASREAGTANGYTF. DNA of the CDR3: TGTGCCAGCAGAGAGGCCGGGACAGCTAATGGCTACACCTTC.

This chain joins TRBV6-1 and TRBJ2-1; D is unclear. The germline CDR1 and CDR2 sequences are MNHNS and SASEGT. The CDR3 consists of 14 residues. With 1 base removed from V and 0 bases from J, the gap between germline ends came to 4 bases. CDR3 sequence (DNA): TGTGCCAGCAGTGAAGACAACTCCTACAATGAGCAGTTCTTC. As protein: CASSEDNSYNEQFF.

The V and J genes are TRBV30 and TRBJ1-6; perhaps TRBD1 as D (5 bases). V lost 3 bases and J 6 bases, leaving 9 bases between the germline ends. The CDR3 consists of 13 residues. Germline V gene data show CDR1 as GTSNPN and CDR2 as SVGIG (reference sequence). CDR3 coding DNA: TGTGCCTGGAGGATGGGGGGTAATTCACCCCTCCACTTT. Translated, it gives CAWRMGGNSPLHF.

CDR3 DNA: TGTGCCAGCAGCCTAGGATCAAGCGGGACAGGGATTAACTATGGCTACACCTTC. This sequence encodes CASSLGSSGTGINYGYTF. V gene TRBV3-1 (or the pseudogene TRBV3-2) combines with J gene TRBJ1-2, with 9 bases fitting TRBD1. The CDR3 totals 18 residues. Germline V gene sequence: CDR1 LGHDT, CDR2 YNNKEL (reference sequence). V shed 4 bases and J 1 base; nucleotides not matched to a gene: 13.

This chain connects TRBV19 to TRBJ2-1, with D perhaps TRBD2 (6 bases). The CDR3 totals 14 residues. Germline-derived CDR1 and CDR2 are LNHDA and SQIVND (reference sequence). Trimming left V 5 bases short and J 6 bases short, with 14 bases between. CDR3 region: CASSPRLVPNEQFF. For the CDR3, the DNA is TGTGCCAGTAGTCCCCGACTAGTTCCCAATGAGCAGTTCTTC.

This clone has just a few counts. J is TRBJ1-5 and V is TRBV6-5; D perhaps matches TRBD1 (6 bases). This CDR3 region has 16 residues. V lost 1 base and J 7 bases, leaving 17 bases between the germline ends. CDR1 and CDR2 (germline): MNHEY, SVGAGI. For the CDR3, the DNA is TGTGCCAGCAGTTACTACGGCGCGGGGGGCGACCAGCCCCAGCATTTT. Translating it yields CASSYYGAGGDQPQHF.

The J gene is TRBJ2-3, the V gene TRBV27, with 12 bases aligning to TRBD2. V lost 1 base, J lost 6 bases, and 20 bases stayed unmatched. The germline V gene has CDR1 MNHEY and CDR2 SMNVEV (reference sequence). The CDR3 totals 21 residues. CDR3 DNA: TGTGCCAGCAGTTTATATGCCCCCTCGGCTAGCGGGAGGGCAAGGGATGATACGCAGTATTTT. Its protein is CASSLYAPSASGRARDDTQYF.

The chain joins TRBV7-2 to TRBJ1-4, with D possibly TRBD1 on 6 matching bases. Germline values: CDR1 SGHTA, CDR2 FQGNSA. This CDR3 is 16 amino acids long. Trimming took off 3 bases at V and 4 bases at J, with 15 bases between the two ends. The CDR3 DNA reads as TGTGCCAGCAGCTTCGGCGATCGGACAGTTAATGAAAAACTGTTTTTT. It codes for CASSFGDRTVNEKLFF.

This chain links TRBV4-1 with TRBJ1-2; TRBD1 matches at 7 bases. The CDR3 contains 15 residues. In germline, CDR1 is MGHRA, CDR2 YSYEKL. V shed 1 base and J 2 bases; nucleotides not matched to a gene: 4. Written as DNA, the CDR3 is TGCGCCAGCAGCCAAGCCCCAGGGGGGAACTATGGCTACACCTTC. It yields the protein CASSQAPGGNYGYTF.

This chain connects TRBV15 to TRBJ1-1, with D possibly TRBD1 on 6 matching bases. This CDR3 has 12 residues. The germline V gene has CDR1 LNHNV and CDR2 YYDKDF (reference sequence). Trimming pared 0 bases from V and 11 bases from J, leaving 10 bases between. The CDR3 coding sequence is TGTGCCACCAGCAGAGATACAGGGTGGGCTTTCTTT. It encodes CATSRDTGWAFF.

As regards this clone: The identical CDR3 is also encoded by other nucleotide sequences in the sample. The chain joins TRBV12-3 or TRBV12-4 to TRBJ1-1, with D perhaps TRBD1 (6 bases). Between the trimmed V and J ends, which lost 1 base and 4 bases, there was a span of 7 bases. The CDR3 loop spans 13 amino acids. In nucleotides, the CDR3 is TGTGCCAGCAGTTTAGGAGGGGGCACTGAAGCTTTCTTT. As protein: CASSLGGGTEAFF.

J is TRBJ1-6 and V is TRBV4-2; D is perhaps TRBD1 (5 bases). Germline V gene data show CDR1 as LGHNA and CDR2 as YNFKEQ. Trimming removed 0 bases at V and 2 bases at J, with 8 bases between. This CDR3 has 16 amino acids. The CDR3 loop reads CASSQDRVTYNSPLHF. Here the CDR3 DNA reads TGTGCCAGCAGCCAAGACAGGGTAACCTATAATTCACCCCTCCACTTT.

The V gene is TRBV4-1, the J gene TRBJ1-1; D perhaps matches TRBD1 (6 bases). Germline loops: CDR1 MGHRA, CDR2 YSYEKL. Trimming shortened V by 3 bases and J by 3 bases, and 11 bases separated the two germline ends. CDR3 size: 14 residues. The CDR3 DNA sequence: TGCGCCAGCAGCCAGGGGGCGGGGGACACTGAAGCTTTCTTT. It codes for CASSQGAGDTEAFF.

The chain links TRBV19 to TRBJ2-3; 11 nucleotides align to TRBD2. The ends lost 5 bases at V and 3 bases at J; junction bases unmatched: 7. This CDR3 is built from 16 residues. Germline lookup yields CDR1 LNHDA and CDR2 SQIVND (reference sequence). The CDR3 region has the DNA TGTGCCAGTAGTGCCCCTAGCGGGAGGTCGACAGATACGCAGTATTTT. This gives the protein CASSAPSGRSTDTQYF.

The rearrangement joins TRBV3-1 (or the pseudogene TRBV3-2) to TRBJ2-7, with 8 bases that match TRBD2. Trimming removed 4 bases from V and 1 base from J; junction bases left unmatched: 6. The CDR3 length is 15 residues. Germline values: CDR1 LGHDT, CDR2 YNNKEL (reference sequence). The CDR3 spells CASSPNSGTSYEQYF. In DNA form, the CDR3 reads TGTGCCAGCAGCCCCAATAGCGGGACGTCCTACGAGCAGTACTTC.